These 24 T cell receptor beta chains came from one sample sequenced in a study of CD8+ T cells in alopecia areata. Treatment indicated: oral pan-JAK inhibitor, 5-10 mg twice daily. TCR sequencing used cDNA made by reverse transcription of extracted RNA. Repertoires were generated with immunoSEQ multiplex PCR, while TCRdb's copy carries only in-frame clones and drops some. The repertoire includes about 270,000 clones, 60% of them detected once, and roughly 0.93% sits in the top ten. The sequencing used CD4+ T cells sorted from blood, collected between weeks 51 and 52, from a patient treated with tofacitinib. The receptors were sampled from a human donor with alopecia areata.

The chain employs TRBV6-5 and TRBJ1-2; maybe TRBD1 (5 bases). Per germline, CDR1 MNHEY and CDR2 SVGAGI. The V gene lost 6 bases and the J gene lost 2 bases, with 13 bases spanning the gap. This CDR3 is 14 amino acids long. CDR3 DNA sequence: TGTGCCAGCAGCCAAGCCGGGACCAACTATGGCTACACCTTC. It is translated as CASSQAGTNYGYTF.

In its sample, this clone was seen a few times. The chain links TRBV29-1 to TRBJ2-1; D not resolved. V lost 2 bases, J lost 5 bases, and 10 bases lay in between. The CDR3 runs to 13 residues. CDR1 and CDR2 (germline): SQVTM, ANQGSEA. CDR3 nucleotides: TGCAGCGTTGAACCTACCGGGCACAATGAGCAGTTCTTC. Amino acids: CSVEPTGHNEQFF.

This clone was counted a single time. CDR3 DNA: TGTGCCTGGAGTACAGAACAGGGGGCACAGGTTAATTCACCCCTCCACTTT. It encodes CAWSTEQGAQVNSPLHF. The V and J genes are TRBV30 and TRBJ1-6, with 9 bases lining up with TRBD1. Trimming removed 2 bases from V and 6 bases from J; junction bases left unmatched: 11. The CDR3 totals 17 residues. CDR1 and CDR2 from the germline V gene are GTSNPN and SVGIG (reference sequence).

This chain connects TRBV29-1 to TRBJ2-3, with TRBD1 as a possible D gene (5 bases). Germline V gene lookup returns CDR1 SQVTM and CDR2 ANQGSEA. The CDR3 runs to 13 residues. The ends were cut back, 2 bases at V and 6 bases at J, with 12 bases in the middle. The CDR3 reads CSVESGAGDTQYF. The CDR3 DNA is TGCAGCGTTGAAAGTGGGGCAGGGGATACGCAGTATTTT.

V usage is TRBV29-1 and J usage is TRBJ2-7; TRBD1 agrees at 10 bases. Germline values: CDR1 SQVTM, CDR2 ANQGSEA. The J segment lost 6 bases and the V segment lost 4 bases, leaving 9 bases of the junction unmatched. The CDR3 contains 14 residues. CDR3: CSVGPGGQGSEQYF. The CDR3 DNA follows: TGCAGCGTTGGCCCGGGGGGACAGGGGAGCGAGCAGTACTTC.

Only one count was recorded for this clone. The chain carries TRBV4-2 and TRBJ1-6, with TRBD1 matching over 9 bases. V lost 3 bases to trimming and J lost 9 bases; unmatched junction nucleotides: 6. Germline values: CDR1 LGHNA, CDR2 YNFKEQ. The CDR3 length is 15 residues. The DNA for the CDR3 is TGTGCCAGCAGCCAGGGGACAGGGCAGGGTTCACCCCTCCACTTT. This translates into CASSQGTGQGSPLHF.

The chain joins TRBV29-1 to TRBJ2-5; 7 bases agree with TRBD1. Germline CDR1 reads SQVTM; CDR2 reads ANQGSEA. With 7 bases clipped from V and 5 bases from J, the junction kept 7 bases outside the gene matches. CDR3 size: 12 residues. The CDR3 DNA sequence: TGCAGCGCTAACAGGGGTAGGGAGACCCAGTACTTC. Amino acids: CSANRGRETQYF. Variable domain in full (rest from reference TRBV29-1 and TRBJ2-5): SAVISQKPSRDICQRGTSLTIQCQVDSQVTMMFWYRQQPGQSLTLIATANQGSEATYESGFVIDKFPISRPNLTFSTLTVSNMSPEDSSIYLCSANRGRETQYFGPGTRLLVL.

This clone was detected only once. The rearrangement uses TRBV30 and TRBJ2-1; 9 positions match TRBD2. The ends lost 2 bases at V and 9 bases at J; junction bases unmatched: 8. CDR3 length: 14 residues. CDR1 and CDR2 from the germline V gene are GTSNPN and SVGIG (reference sequence). This CDR3 is CAWSLQRGAGEQFF. The DNA for the CDR3 is TGTGCCTGGAGTCTCCAGCGGGGGGCGGGTGAGCAGTTCTTC.

V is TRBV29-1 and J is TRBJ2-5; D is tentatively TRBD1 or TRBD2 (5 bases each). CDR3 length: 12 amino acids. Germline CDR1 SQVTM, CDR2 ANQGSEA. Trimming pared 4 bases from V and 4 bases from J, leaving 10 bases between. CDR3 DNA: TGCAGCGTTGTGGGACCGGGAGAGACCCAGTACTTC. Its translation: CSVVGPGETQYF.

The chain carries TRBV29-1 and TRBJ1-6; 9 nucleotides agree with TRBD1. This CDR3 has 14 residues. V lost 5 bases, J lost 10 bases, and 9 bases stayed unmatched. Germline CDR1 SQVTM, CDR2 ANQGSEA. CDR3 in amino acids: CSVQTGTGNSPLHF. The DNA of the CDR3 is TGCAGCGTTCAGACCGGGACAGGGAACTCACCCCTCCACTTT.

V and J are TRBV5-1 and TRBJ1-1; D possibly corresponds to TRBD1 (6 bases). The ends were cut back, 5 bases at V and 1 base at J, with 9 bases in the middle. Germline V gene data show CDR1 as SGHRS and CDR2 as YFSETQ. The CDR3 is 13 amino acids. The chain's CDR3 is CASRGQPNTEAFF. The CDR3 DNA reads TGCGCCAGCAGGGGACAACCGAACACTGAAGCTTTCTTT.

V is TRBV30 and J is TRBJ1-2; TRBD1 is a possible D gene (6 bases). V lost 3 bases, J lost 2 bases, and 10 bases lay in between. The V gene's germline CDR1 is GTSNPN and CDR2 SVGIG (reference sequence). This CDR3 contains 13 residues. CDR3 DNA sequence: TGTGCCTGGAGCCTAGGACAGAACTATGGCTACACCTTC. This codes for CAWSLGQNYGYTF.

This clone was seen a handful of times. The chain combines TRBV27 with TRBJ2-3; D ambiguous. The CDR3 spans 14 residues. V lost 2 bases, J lost 6 bases, and 12 bases lay in between. Germline lookup yields CDR1 MNHEY and CDR2 SMNVEV (reference sequence). CDR3 bases: TGTGCCAGCAGTTTAAATAGGCTTTCGGATACGCAGTATTTT. Its protein is CASSLNRLSDTQYF.

This rearrangement joins TRBV18 to TRBJ2-1; 10 bases are a match to TRBD2. Germline CDR1 and CDR2: KGHSH and LQKENI. The CDR3 extends over 15 amino acids. The trim removed 1 base at V and 4 bases at J, leaving 1 base unmatched. The CDR3 is CASSPLAGGYNEQFF. In DNA, the CDR3 is TGTGCCAGCTCACCACTAGCGGGGGGTTACAATGAGCAGTTCTTC. Full variable domain (outside the CDR3, taken from reference TRBV18 and TRBJ2-1): NAGVMQNPRHLVRRRGQEARLRCSPMKGHSHVYWYRQLPEEGLKFMVYLQKENIIDESGMPKERFSAEFPKEGPSILRIQQVVRGDSAAYFCASSPLAGGYNEQFFGPGTRLTVL.

This chain connects TRBV30 to TRBJ2-1; D not certain. CDR1 and CDR2 from the germline V gene are GTSNPN and SVGIG (reference sequence). This CDR3 is 14 amino acids long. Trimming removed 4 bases at V and 2 bases at J, with 12 bases between. For the CDR3, the DNA is TGTGCCTGGACCCTCTCAACAGCCTACAATGAGCAGTTCTTC. Its translation is CAWTLSTAYNEQFF.

The V call is TRBV7-2, the J call TRBJ1-4; D unresolved. This CDR3 contains 15 residues. The V and J ends lost 5 bases and 0 bases respectively, with 10 bases between them. The germline CDR1 and CDR2 sequences are SGHTA and FQGNSA. This chain's CDR3 is CASSEYSATNEKLFF. CDR3 bases: TGTGCCAGCAGCGAATACTCTGCAACTAATGAAAAACTGTTTTTT.

The CDR3: CAWSVLTITDTQYF. In DNA form, the CDR3 reads TGTGCCTGGAGTGTCCTAACAATCACAGATACGCAGTATTTT. The chain links TRBV30 to TRBJ2-3; no clear D. The V end lost 0 bases, the J end lost 2 bases, and 9 bases lay between the germline ends. Germline CDR1 GTSNPN, CDR2 SVGIG (reference sequence). The CDR3 extends over 14 amino acids.

The rearrangement uses TRBV11-2 and TRBJ2-6; no firm D call. Trimming took off 2 bases at V and 1 base at J, with 6 bases between the two ends. The CDR3 spans 15 residues. Germline-derived CDR1 and CDR2 are SGHAT and FQNNGV. CDR3 nucleotides: TGTGCCAGCAGCTTACGTCAGTCTGGGGCCAACGTCCTGACTTTC. It codes for CASSLRQSGANVLTF.

The chain uses TRBV30 and TRBJ1-1; D possibly corresponds to TRBD1 (5 bases). This CDR3 is 10 amino acids long. Germline V lookup: CDR1 GTSNPN, CDR2 SVGIG (reference sequence). Trimming removed 7 bases from V and 8 bases from J, with 11 bases in between. CDR3 sequence reads: CASHRTEAFF. CDR3 sequence (DNA): TGTGCCTCCCACAGGACCGAAGCTTTCTTT.

This sequence joins TRBV25-1 and TRBJ2-5; D is unclear. The CDR3 has 14 amino acids. From germline, CDR1 is MGHDK and CDR2 SYGVNS. The V gene lost 4 bases and the J gene lost 1 base, with 10 bases spanning the gap. CDR3 sequence (DNA): TGTGCCAGCAGTGTGATAGGGCCCCAAGAGACCCAGTACTTC. Translation gives CASSVIGPQETQYF. Variable domain in full (rest from reference TRBV25-1 and TRBJ2-5): EADIYQTPRYLVIGTGKKITLECSQTMGHDKMYWYQQDPGMELHLIHYSYGVNSTEKGDLSSESTVSRIRTEHFPLTLESARPSHTSQYLCASSVIGPQETQYFGPGTRLLVL.

The chain couples TRBV7-2 to TRBJ2-2; D uncertain. The V and J ends lost 2 bases and 5 bases respectively, with 9 bases between them. CDR1 SGHTA and CDR2 FQGNSA come from the germline V gene. The length of the CDR3 is 14 residues. The CDR3 loop is CASSLLGLTGELFF. The CDR3, as DNA: TGTGCCAGCAGCTTACTGGGCTTAACCGGGGAGCTGTTTTTT. Based on the CDR3 plus reference TRBV7-2 and TRBJ2-2, the full variable domain is GAGVSQSPSNKVTEKGKDVELRCDPISGHTALYWYRQSLGQGLEFLIYFQGNSAPDKSGLPSDRFSAERTGGSVSTLTIQRTQQEDSAVYLCASSLLGLTGELFFGEGSRLTVL.

This rearrangement joins TRBV6-1 to TRBJ1-1, with D possibly matching TRBD1 (6 bases). This CDR3 region has 14 residues. The germline gives CDR1 MNHNS, CDR2 SASEGT. V was pared by 7 bases and J by 5 bases, with 17 bases between. The CDR3 spells CASTVSQGGTEAFF. The CDR3 coding sequence is TGTGCCAGCACAGTTTCACAGGGAGGGACTGAAGCTTTCTTT.

This chain uses TRBV5-1 with TRBJ2-1; maybe TRBD2 (7 bases). Trimming shortened V by 4 bases and J by 6 bases, and 11 bases separated the two germline ends. From germline, CDR1 is SGHRS and CDR2 YFSETQ. The CDR3 has 13 residues. The CDR3 DNA reads TGCGCCAGCAGCCCGGGGGGCGCCAATGAGCAGTTCTTC. It yields the protein CASSPGGANEQFF.

This rearrangement joins TRBV25-1 to TRBJ1-6, with 7 bases fitting TRBD1. The ends lost 4 bases at V and 2 bases at J; junction bases unmatched: 2. Germline V gene data show CDR1 as MGHDK and CDR2 as SYGVNS. This CDR3 spans 15 amino acids. Here the CDR3 DNA reads TGTGCCAGCAGTGGACAGGGAACCTATAATTCACCCCTCCACTTT. Translation: CASSGQGTYNSPLHF.